The present TCR beta chain was sequenced within a study of T cell responses to AZD1222 COVID-19 vaccine. Produced via immunoSEQ multiplex PCR; TCRdb's table is partial and in-frame only. The sample lists roughly 120,000 clones, roughly 87% seen once, with roughly 2.7% in the top ten. This clone was counted between two and nine times. Trimming took 4 bases from V and 9 from J, leaving 13 bases between them. Germline V gene lookup returns CDR1 LNHDA and CDR2 SQIVND (reference sequence). This CDR3 is built from 13 residues. The sequence derives from an adult who received the AZD1222 COVID-19 vaccine. This chain joins TRBV19 and TRBJ1-5; a possible D gene is TRBD1 (5 bases). The sample here was peripheral blood, taken 28 days after the second AZD1222 dose. The CDR3 sequence: CASSTGPGLPQHF. CDR3 DNA sequence: TGTGCCAGTAGTACCGGGCCGGGACTGCCCCAGCATTTT.